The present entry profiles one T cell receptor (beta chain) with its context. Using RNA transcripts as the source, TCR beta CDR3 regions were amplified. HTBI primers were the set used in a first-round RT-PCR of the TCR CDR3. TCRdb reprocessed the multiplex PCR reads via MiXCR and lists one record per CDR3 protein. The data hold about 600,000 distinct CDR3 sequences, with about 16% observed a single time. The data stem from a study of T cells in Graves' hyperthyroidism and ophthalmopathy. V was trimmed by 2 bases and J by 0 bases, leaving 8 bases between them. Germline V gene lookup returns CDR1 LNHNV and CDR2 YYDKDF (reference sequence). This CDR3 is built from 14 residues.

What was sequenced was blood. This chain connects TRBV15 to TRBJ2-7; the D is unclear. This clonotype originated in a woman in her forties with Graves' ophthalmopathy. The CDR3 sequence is CATSRTVSSYEQYF. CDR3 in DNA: TGTGCCACCAGCAGAACGGTTAGCTCCTACGAGCAGTACTTC. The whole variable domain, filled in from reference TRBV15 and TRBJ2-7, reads DAMVIQNPRYQVTQFGKPVTLSCSQTLNHNVMYWYQQKSSQAPKLLFHYYDKDFNNEADTPDNFQSRRPNTSFCFLDIRSPGLGDTAMYLCATSRTVSSYEQYFGPGTRLTVT.